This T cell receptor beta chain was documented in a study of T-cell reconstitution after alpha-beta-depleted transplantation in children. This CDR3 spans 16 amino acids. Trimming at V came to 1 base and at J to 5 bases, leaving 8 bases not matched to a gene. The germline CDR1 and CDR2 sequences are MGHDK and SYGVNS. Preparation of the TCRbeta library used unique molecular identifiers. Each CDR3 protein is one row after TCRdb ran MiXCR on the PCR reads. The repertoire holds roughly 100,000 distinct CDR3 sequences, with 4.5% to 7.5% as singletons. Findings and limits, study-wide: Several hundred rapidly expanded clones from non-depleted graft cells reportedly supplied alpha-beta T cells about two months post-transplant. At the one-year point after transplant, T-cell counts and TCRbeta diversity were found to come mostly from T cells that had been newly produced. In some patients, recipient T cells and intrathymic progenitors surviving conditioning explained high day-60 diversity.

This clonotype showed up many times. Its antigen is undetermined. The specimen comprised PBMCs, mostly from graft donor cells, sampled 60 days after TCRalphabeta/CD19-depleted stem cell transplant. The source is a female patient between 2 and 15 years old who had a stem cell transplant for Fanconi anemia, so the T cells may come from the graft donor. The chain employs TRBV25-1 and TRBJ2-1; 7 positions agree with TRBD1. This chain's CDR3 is CASSELGNRGNNEQFF. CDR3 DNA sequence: TGTGCCAGCAGTGAATTGGGGAACAGGGGTAACAATGAGCAGTTCTTC.